This TCR beta chain was recorded in a study of glioma-infiltrating T cells. On the study more broadly: Blood libraries targeted about 4- to 10-fold coverage of 750,000 to 1,000,000 T cells.

TCR alpha and beta CDR3 regions were amplified from RNA using iRepertoire nested multiplex PCR. TCRdb reprocessed the multiplex PCR reads with MiXCR, giving one entry per CDR3 protein. The profile shows more than 350,000 distinct CDR3 sequences, more than 35% of them singletons. Whole-study results and caveats: Very few CDR3 sequences were shared between tissue and blood.

This clonotype was recorded only once. The antigen is undetermined. The CDR3 consists of 14 residues. The V segment lost 5 bases and the J segment 5 bases; nucleotides outside the gene matches: 6. Germline V gives CDR1 KGHSH, CDR2 LQKENI. Material for sequencing was glioma tissue, nonneoplastic brain tissue, or PBMCs (not recorded which). The V and J genes are TRBV18 and TRBJ1-5; 7 bases are shared with TRBD1. The clonotype comes from a human donor with low-grade glioma or glioblastoma, undergoing nonglioma brain surgery, or in good health (not recorded which). The CDR3 spells CASSFGQEDQPQHF. CDR3 nucleotides: TGTGCCAGCTCATTCGGACAGGAAGATCAGCCCCAGCATTTT.